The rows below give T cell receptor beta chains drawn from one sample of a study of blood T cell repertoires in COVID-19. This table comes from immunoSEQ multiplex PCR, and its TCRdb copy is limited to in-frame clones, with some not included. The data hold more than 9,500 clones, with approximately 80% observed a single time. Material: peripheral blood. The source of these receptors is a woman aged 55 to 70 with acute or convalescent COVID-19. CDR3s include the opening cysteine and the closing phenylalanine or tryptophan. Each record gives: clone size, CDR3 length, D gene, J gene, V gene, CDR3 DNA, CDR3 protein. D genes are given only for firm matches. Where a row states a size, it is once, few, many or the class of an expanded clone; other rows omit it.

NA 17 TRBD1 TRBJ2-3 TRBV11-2 TGTGCCAGCAGCTCCCACCGGGACAGGATAATCACAGATACGCAGTATTTT CASSSHRDRIITDTQYF
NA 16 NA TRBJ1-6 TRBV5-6 TGTGCCAGCAGCTTCGGGGGGGAGGCCTATAATTCACCCCTCCACTTT CASSFGGEAYNSPLHF
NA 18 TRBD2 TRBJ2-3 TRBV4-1 TGCGCCAGCAGCCAGCCCCGCGGGAGCTCGCGCGAGGCAGATACGCAGTATTTT CASSQPRGSSREADTQYF
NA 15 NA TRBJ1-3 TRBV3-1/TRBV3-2 TGTGCCAGCAGTACAGACAGGATCTCTGGAAACACCATATATTTT CASSTDRISGNTIYF
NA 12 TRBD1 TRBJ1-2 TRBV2 TGTCAGTGCGGGACAGGAAACTATGGCTACACCTTC CQCGTGNYGYTF
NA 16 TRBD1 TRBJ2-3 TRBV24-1 TGTGCCACCAGTGATTCAGGGACAGGGTCGTGGTATACGCAGTATTTT CATSDSGTGSWYTQYF
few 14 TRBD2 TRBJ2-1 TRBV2 TGTGCCAGCAGGGGCCTAGCGGGGTCTGATGAGCAGTTCTTC CASRGLAGSDEQFF
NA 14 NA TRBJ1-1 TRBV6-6 TGTGCCAGCAGTTACTCAGAGGTTAACACTGAAGCTTTCTTT CASSYSEVNTEAFF
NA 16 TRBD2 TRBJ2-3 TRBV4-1 TGCGCCAGCAGCCAACTAGCGGGGGGGCCGACAGATACGCAGTATTTT CASSQLAGGPTDTQYF
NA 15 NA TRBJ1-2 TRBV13 TGTGCCAGCAGCTCGGGACTGCGAACCCTCTATGGCTACACCTTC CASSSGLRTLYGYTF
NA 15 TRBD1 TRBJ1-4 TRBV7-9 TGTGCCAGCAGTTTAGGGACAGGGGTTAATGAAAAACTGTTTTTT CASSLGTGVNEKLFF
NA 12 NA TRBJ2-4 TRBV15 TGTGCCACCAGCAGGCGGTGGAACATTCAGTACTTC CATSRRWNIQYF
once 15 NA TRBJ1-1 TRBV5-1 TGCGCCAGCAGCAGGGGGGGCACGGAAAGTCCTGAAGCTTTCTTT CASSRGGTESPEAFF
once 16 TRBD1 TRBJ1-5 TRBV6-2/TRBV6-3 TGTGCCAGCAGTTACTCCCTAATGGACAGGGGAGAAGCCCAGCATTTT CASSYSLMDRGEAQHF
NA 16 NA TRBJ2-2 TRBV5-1 TGCGCCAGCAGCTTGGACAGGGCCTTCGGAACCGGGGAGCTGTTTTTT CASSLDRAFGTGELFF
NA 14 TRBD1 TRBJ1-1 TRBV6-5 TGTGCCAGCAGTTCACAGGGGACGAACACTGAAGCTTTCTTT CASSSQGTNTEAFF
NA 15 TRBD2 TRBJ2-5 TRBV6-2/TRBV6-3 TGTGCCAGCAGTTACTCGGGACTAATAAAAGAGACCCAGTACTTC CASSYSGLIKETQYF
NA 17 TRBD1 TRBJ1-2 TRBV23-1 TGCGCCAGCAGTCGGGGACAGGGTCACAGCCGGATCTATGGCTACACCTTC CASSRGQGHSRIYGYTF
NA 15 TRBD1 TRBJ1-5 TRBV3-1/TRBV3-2 TGTGCCAGCAGCCAAGGGACAGGGGCGAATCAGCCCCAGCATTTT CASSQGTGANQPQHF
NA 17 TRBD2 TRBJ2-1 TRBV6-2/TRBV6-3 TGTGCCAGCAGTTACTCTCGGACTAGCGGGCCCCCAGGGGAGCAGTTCTTC CASSYSRTSGPPGEQFF
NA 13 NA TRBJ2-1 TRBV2 TGTGCCAGCAGGCGCCACATCGGCGGGGAGCAGTTCTTC CASRRHIGGEQFF
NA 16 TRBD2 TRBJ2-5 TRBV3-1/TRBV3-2 TGTGCCAGCAGCCAAAGGACTAGCGGGGCACAAGAGACCCAGTACTTC CASSQRTSGAQETQYF
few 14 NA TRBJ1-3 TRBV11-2 TGTGCCAGCAGCTTATCAATCTCTGGAAACACCATATATTTT CASSLSISGNTIYF
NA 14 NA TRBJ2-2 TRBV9 TGTGCCAGCAGCGCGGCACTATCCACCGGGGAGCTGTTTTTT CASSAALSTGELFF
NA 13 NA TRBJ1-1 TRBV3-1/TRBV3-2 TGTGCCAGCAGCCAATTTAGAAACACTGAAGCTTTCTTT CASSQFRNTEAFF
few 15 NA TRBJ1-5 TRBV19 TGTGCCAGTAGTATAGGGGACATAGAGATAGCAGCCCAGCATTTT CASSIGDIEIAAQHF
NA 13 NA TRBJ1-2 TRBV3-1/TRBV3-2 TGTGCCAGCAGCCAAGTGGGACAACCTGGCTACACCTTC CASSQVGQPGYTF
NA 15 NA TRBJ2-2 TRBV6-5 TGTGCCAGTTCCCCCGGGACACTCCTCACCGGGGAGCTGTTTTTT CASSPGTLLTGELFF
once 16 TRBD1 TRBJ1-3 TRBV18 TGTGCCAGCTCACTGCCCGGGACAGTCAGTGGAAACACCATATATTTT CASSLPGTVSGNTIYF
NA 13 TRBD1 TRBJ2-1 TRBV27 TGTGCCAGCAGAGGGGGCGCGAACAATGAGCAGTTCTTC CASRGGANNEQFF
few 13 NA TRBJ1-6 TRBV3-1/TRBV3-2 TGTGCCAGCAGCCTAAATAATAATTCACCCCTCCACTTT CASSLNNNSPLHF
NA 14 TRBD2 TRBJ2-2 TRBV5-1 TGCGCCAGCCTCCCTAGCGGGGGGACCGGGGAGCTGTTTTTT CASLPSGGTGELFF
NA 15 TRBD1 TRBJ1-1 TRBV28 TGTGCCAGCAGTAAGACAGGGTATATGAACACTGAAGCTTTCTTT CASSKTGYMNTEAFF
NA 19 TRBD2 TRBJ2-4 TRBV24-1 TGTGCCACCAGTGAGTCCCCAGCGGGGGGCCCCCAGGCCAAAAACATTCAGTACTTC CATSESPAGGPQAKNIQYF
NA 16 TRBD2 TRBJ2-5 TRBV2 TGTGCCAGCAGTTCCCGGACTAGCGGGGGGGGTGGGACCCAGTACTTC CASSSRTSGGGGTQYF
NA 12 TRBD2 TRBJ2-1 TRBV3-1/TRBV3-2 TGTGCCAGCCGGGAGGGTCTCCGTGAGCAGTTCTTC CASREGLREQFF